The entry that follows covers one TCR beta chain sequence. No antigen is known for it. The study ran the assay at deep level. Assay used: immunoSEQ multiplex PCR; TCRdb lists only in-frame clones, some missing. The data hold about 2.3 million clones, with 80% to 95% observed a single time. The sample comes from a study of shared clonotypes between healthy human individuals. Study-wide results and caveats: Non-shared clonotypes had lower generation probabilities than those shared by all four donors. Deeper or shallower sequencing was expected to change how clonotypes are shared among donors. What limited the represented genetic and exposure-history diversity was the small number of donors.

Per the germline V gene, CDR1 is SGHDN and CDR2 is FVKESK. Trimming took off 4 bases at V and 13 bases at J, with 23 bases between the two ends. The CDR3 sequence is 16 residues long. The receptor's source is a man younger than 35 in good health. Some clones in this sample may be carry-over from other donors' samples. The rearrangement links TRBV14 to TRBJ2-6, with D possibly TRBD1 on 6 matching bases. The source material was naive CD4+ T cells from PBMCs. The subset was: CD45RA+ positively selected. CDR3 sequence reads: CASSRRAGAPFEVLTF. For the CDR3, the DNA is TGTGCCAGCAGCCGCCGTGCAGGGGCCCCTTTCGAAGTCCTGACTTTC.